Shown below are 30 T cell receptor beta chains from a single sample sequenced in a study of shared clonotypes between healthy human individuals. The protocol was immunoSEQ multiplex PCR, while the TCRdb copy is restricted to in-frame clones and leaves out a portion. The data hold more than 400,000 clones, with 78% observed a single time. The source material was PBMCs. These receptor sequences come from a woman in her forties in good health. Some clones in this sample may be carry-over from other donors' samples.

The gene calls are TRBV25-1 and TRBJ2-5; perhaps D is TRBD1 or TRBD2 (5 bases each). This CDR3 has 15 amino acids. The germline V and J ends were trimmed by 3 bases and 4 bases, with 15 bases remaining between them. Germline V gene lookup returns CDR1 MGHDK and CDR2 SYGVNS. The CDR3, as DNA: TGTGCCAGCAGTGAGGGGCAGGGTGGGGGAGAGACCCAGTACTTC. Translating gives CASSEGQGGGETQYF.

V is TRBV4-2 and J is TRBJ2-1, with TRBD2 identical over 15 bases. The CDR3 covers 20 residues. Germline V gene lookup returns CDR1 LGHNA and CDR2 YNFKEQ. The V gene end was trimmed by 2 bases and the J gene end by 0 bases; junction bases not matched to a gene: 8. CDR3 nucleotide sequence: TGTGCCAGCAGCCAAAACCCGGGACTAGCGGGAGGAAGCTCCTACAATGAGCAGTTCTTC. This gives the protein CASSQNPGLAGGSSYNEQFF.

The CDR3 region is CASRGQGREKLFF. CDR3 in DNA: TGTGCCAGCAGGGGACAGGGAAGGGAAAAACTGTTTTTT. The chain employs TRBV25-1 and TRBJ1-4; 9 nucleotides match TRBD1. From germline, CDR1 is MGHDK and CDR2 SYGVNS. Trimming removed 6 bases from V and 8 bases from J; junction bases left unmatched: 4. The length of the CDR3 is 13 residues.

The J gene is TRBJ2-7, the V gene TRBV5-1; D gene unclear. The V and J ends lost 0 bases and 2 bases respectively, with 18 bases between them. This CDR3 is 17 amino acids long. Germline loops: CDR1 SGHRS, CDR2 YFSETQ. The CDR3 sequence is CASSLGWGSTQPYEQYF. CDR3 nucleotide sequence: TGCGCCAGCAGCTTGGGTTGGGGTAGCACTCAACCCTACGAGCAGTACTTC.

V is TRBV27 and J is TRBJ2-7; D is undetermined. Germline-derived CDR1 and CDR2 are MNHEY and SMNVEV (reference sequence). This CDR3 comprises 13 residues. V lost 1 base, J lost 2 bases, and 6 bases lay in between. Here the CDR3 DNA reads TGTGCCAGCAGTTTATGGCCAGCCTACGAGCAGTACTTC. This gives the protein CASSLWPAYEQYF.

V gene TRBV5-1 combines with J gene TRBJ2-2; 7 nucleotides match TRBD1. The J segment lost 5 bases and the V segment lost 1 base, leaving 5 bases of the junction unmatched. This CDR3 is built from 15 residues. The germline gives CDR1 SGHRS, CDR2 YFSETQ. The CDR3 spells CASSLRQGETGELFF. CDR3 sequence (DNA): TGCGCCAGCAGCTTGCGGCAGGGGGAGACCGGGGAGCTGTTTTTT.

This clone was seen only a few times. The V gene is TRBV2, the J gene TRBJ2-2; D unresolved. Germline V gene lookup returns CDR1 SNHLY and CDR2 FYNNEI. The CDR3 spans 13 residues. Trimming pared 0 bases from V and 8 bases from J, leaving 7 bases between. The CDR3 loop is CASSEARGGELFF. CDR3 bases: TGTGCCAGCAGTGAAGCTCGTGGGGGGGAGCTGTTTTTT. Drawing the rest from reference TRBV2 and TRBJ2-2, the complete variable domain is EPEVTQTPSHQVTQMGQEVILRCVPISNHLYFYWYRQILGQKVEFLVSFYNNEISEKSEIFDDQFSVERPDGSNFTLKIRSTKLEDSAMYFCASSEARGGELFFGEGSRLTVL.

The chain has TRBV23-1 and TRBJ2-3, with 9 positions matching TRBD1. TRBV23-1 is an open reading frame whose function is uncertain. The CDR3 covers 14 residues. Trimming removed 4 bases from V and 3 bases from J; junction bases left unmatched: 2. This CDR3 reads CASSPDRGTDTQYF. The CDR3 bases are TGCGCCAGCAGTCCGGACAGGGGTACAGATACGCAGTATTTT.

This clone was counted once. A read error may explain this, as a much larger clone is one base away. V usage is TRBV30 and J usage is TRBJ1-1; no clear D. Trimming took off 2 bases at V and 1 base at J, with 23 bases between the two ends. Germline CDR1 GTSNPN, CDR2 SVGIG (reference sequence). The CDR3 spans 18 residues. In DNA form, the CDR3 reads TGTGCCTGGAGTCCCTCCGGCTTGGGTGGGTTAGGGAACACTGAAGCTTTCTTT. This sequence encodes CAWSPSGLGGLGNTEAFF.

There are many counts of this clone. Distinct nucleotide sequences in the sample also encode this CDR3. J is TRBJ2-5 and V is TRBV15; the match to TRBD2 covers 7 bases. Germline V gene sequence: CDR1 LNHNV, CDR2 YYDKDF (reference sequence). This CDR3 has 13 amino acids. Trimming took 2 bases from V and 5 from J; bases not matched to a gene: 2. The chain's CDR3 is CATSRQGGETQYF. DNA of the CDR3: TGTGCCACCAGCAGACAGGGAGGGGAGACCCAGTACTTC.

This chain uses TRBV7-9 with TRBJ1-1; no firm D call. V was clipped by 6 bases and J by 1 base, with 9 bases between them. The CDR3 length is 13 residues. Looked up from germline, CDR1 is SEHNR and CDR2 is FQNEAQ (reference sequence). CDR3 residues: CASSLYTNTEAFF. DNA of the CDR3: TGTGCCAGCAGTTTATACACGAACACTGAAGCTTTCTTT.

About this clone itself: Other DNA sequences from this sample encode an identical CDR3 as well. The V call is TRBV5-1, the J call TRBJ2-5, with 9 nucleotides matching TRBD2. The V gene's germline CDR1 is SGHRS and CDR2 YFSETQ. V shed 0 bases and J 0 bases; nucleotides not matched to a gene: 3. The CDR3 contains 16 residues. CDR3 coding DNA: TGCGCCAGCAGCTTGGGCCTAGCGGGGAACCAAGAGACCCAGTACTTC. As protein: CASSLGLAGNQETQYF.

The V call is TRBV5-6, the J call TRBJ1-1; 10 bases align to TRBD1. The CDR3 extends over 14 amino acids. J lost 10 bases, V lost 2 bases, and 8 bases had no gene match. Germline V gives CDR1 SGHDT, CDR2 YYEEEE. CDR3 coding DNA: TGTGCCAGCAGCTTTTGGGACAGGGGCTCTGCAGCTTTCTTT. It encodes CASSFWDRGSAAFF. The whole variable domain, filled in from reference TRBV5-6 and TRBJ1-1, reads DAGVTQSPTHLIKTRGQQVTLRCSPKSGHDTVSWYQQALGQGPQFIFQYYEEEERQRGNFPDRFSGHQFPNYSSELNVNALLLGDSALYLCASSFWDRGSAAFFGQGTRLTVV.

This clone was seen a few times. The chain links TRBV2 to TRBJ2-7; D uncertain. Germline V gene sequence: CDR1 SNHLY, CDR2 FYNNEI. Trimming took off 3 bases at V and 10 bases at J, with 10 bases between the two ends. This CDR3 spans 11 amino acids. CDR3 amino acids: CASSELAFQYF. The CDR3 coding sequence is TGTGCCAGCAGTGAGTTGGCGTTCCAGTACTTC.

This chain links TRBV7-9 with TRBJ2-2, with D possibly matching TRBD1 (5 bases). V was cut by 7 bases and J by 2 bases, with 17 bases left in between. CDR3 size: 16 residues. The germline CDR1 and CDR2 sequences are SEHNR and FQNEAQ (reference sequence). In DNA, the CDR3 is TGTGCCAGCACCCCCATTGGGCGGACAAACACCGGGGAGCTGTTTTTT. Encoded protein: CASTPIGRTNTGELFF.

The chain joins TRBV30 to TRBJ2-5, with TRBD1 as a possible D gene (6 bases). This CDR3 has 12 amino acids. Germline CDR1 is GTSNPN and CDR2 is SVGIG (reference sequence). V was clipped by 5 bases and J by 2 bases, with 9 bases between them. CDR3 bases: TGTGCCTGGGAGACAGGTCAAGAGACCCAGTACTTC. This gives the protein CAWETGQETQYF.

About this clone itself: In the same sample, other DNA sequences code for this CDR3. This chain uses TRBV28 with TRBJ1-2; D gene unclear. Trimming took 3 bases from V and 4 from J, leaving 9 bases between them. The CDR3 has 13 residues. Germline-derived CDR1 and CDR2 are MDHEN and SYDVKM. The CDR3 loop reads CASSFSGFYGYTF. The CDR3 DNA follows: TGTGCCAGCAGTTTTTCGGGGTTCTATGGCTACACCTTC.

The V call is TRBV28, the J call TRBJ2-5, with 8 bases aligning to TRBD2. CDR1 is MDHEN, CDR2 SYDVKM, per germline. V gave up 3 bases and J gave up 2 bases; unmatched junction bases: 5. The CDR3 is 15 residues long. The CDR3 DNA is TGTGCCAGCAGTTTTGCCGGGAGGGGGCAAGAGACCCAGTACTTC. Encoded protein: CASSFAGRGQETQYF. Using reference TRBV28 and TRBJ2-5 for the parts outside the CDR3, the full variable domain is DVKVTQSSRYLVKRTGEKVFLECVQDMDHENMFWYRQDPGLGLRLIYFSYDVKMKEKGDIPEGYSVSREKKERFSLILESASTNQTSMYLCASSFAGRGQETQYFGPGTRLLVL.

This chain uses TRBV7-6 with TRBJ1-4; D is possibly TRBD1 (5 bases). Germline V gene sequence: CDR1 SGHVS, CDR2 FNYEAQ. The ends were cut back, 0 bases at V and 7 bases at J, with 12 bases in the middle. The CDR3 has 15 amino acids. The DNA for the CDR3 is TGTGCCAGCAGCTTAGCAGGGGAAGTGGGTGAAAAACTGTTTTTT. Amino acid sequence: CASSLAGEVGEKLFF.

A note on this clone: Additional DNA sequences in this sample encode the identical CDR3. The rearrangement joins TRBV5-1 to TRBJ1-2; weak D call: TRBD1 (6 bases). The CDR3 contains 13 residues. Trimming cost V 4 bases and J 6 bases, with 13 bases left between them. Germline assignment: CDR1 SGHRS and CDR2 YFSETQ. CDR3 in DNA: TGCGCCAGCAGCCAACAGGGCAGTGATGGCTACACCTTC. This codes for CASSQQGSDGYTF. The variable domain in full, completed from reference TRBV5-1 and TRBJ1-2, reads KAGVTQTPRYLIKTRGQQVTLSCSPISGHRSVSWYQQTPGQGLQFLFEYFSETQRNKGNFPGRFSGRQFSNSRSEMNVSTLELGDSALYLCASSQQGSDGYTFGSGTRLTVV.

The chain is built from TRBV27 and TRBJ2-3, with 12 bases matching TRBD1. CDR3 length: 16 residues. Germline-derived CDR1 and CDR2 are MNHEY and SMNVEV (reference sequence). The J segment lost 2 bases and the V segment lost 8 bases, leaving 8 bases of the junction unmatched. The chain's CDR3 is CASSGTGGPYTDTQYF. CDR3 in DNA: TGTGCCAGCTCCGGGACAGGGGGCCCTTACACAGATACGCAGTATTTT.

V and J are TRBV10-3 and TRBJ2-1; perhaps TRBD1 as D (6 bases). CDR1 is ENHRY, CDR2 SYGVKD, per germline. V lost 8 bases and J 0 bases, leaving 17 bases between the germline ends. The CDR3 has 16 amino acids. The CDR3 here is CAIAGEKEHSYNEQFF. For the CDR3, the DNA is TGTGCCATCGCAGGGGAGAAAGAGCACTCCTACAATGAGCAGTTCTTC.

The rearrangement links TRBV28 to TRBJ1-2, with D unclear. The CDR3 spans 14 residues. Trimming stripped 6 bases from V and 1 base from J, with 12 bases between. Per germline, CDR1 MDHEN and CDR2 SYDVKM. The CDR3 loop reads CASSPPDGNYGYTF. The CDR3 nucleotides are TGTGCCAGCAGCCCCCCCGACGGTAACTATGGCTACACCTTC.

The V and J genes are TRBV15 and TRBJ2-3; weak D call: TRBD2 (6 bases). V shed 0 bases and J shed 2 bases, with 12 bases lying between them. This CDR3 contains 16 residues. Germline CDR1 is LNHNV and CDR2 is YYDKDF (reference sequence). The CDR3 sequence: CATSRDRGGITDTQYF. DNA for the CDR3: TGTGCCACCAGCAGAGATCGTGGGGGGATCACAGATACGCAGTATTTT.

The chain employs TRBV28 and TRBJ2-7, with a possible D match to TRBD2 (6 bases). Looked up from germline, CDR1 is MDHEN and CDR2 is SYDVKM. V lost 5 bases, J lost 6 bases, and 20 bases lay in between. This CDR3 has 15 residues. The CDR3 loop reads CASSPPGGYGGEQYF. The CDR3 coding sequence is TGTGCCAGCAGTCCCCCCGGGGGTTACGGGGGCGAGCAGTACTTC.

The V gene is TRBV6-4, the J gene TRBJ2-1; D tentatively reads TRBD1 or TRBD2 (5 bases each). V lost 4 bases to trimming and J lost 1 base, with 8 bases between them. The germline V gene has CDR1 MRHNA and CDR2 SNTAGT. CDR3 length equals 14 residues. The CDR3 sequence is CASSGEGSYNEQFF. The CDR3 coding sequence is TGTGCCAGCAGTGGTGAGGGGTCCTACAATGAGCAGTTCTTC.

This chain links TRBV5-4 with TRBJ2-7; the match to TRBD2 covers 8 bases. Germline CDR1 is SGHNT and CDR2 is YYREEE (reference sequence). The CDR3 consists of 16 residues. V shed 4 bases, J shed 0 bases, and the junction held 9 bases outside the gene matches. The CDR3 DNA is TGTGCCAGCAGCCTGTCTTGGACTAGCCGCTCCTACGAGCAGTACTTC. Translating gives CASSLSWTSRSYEQYF. Using reference TRBV5-4 and TRBJ2-7 for the parts outside the CDR3, the full variable domain is ETGVTQSPTHLIKTRGQQVTLRCSSQSGHNTVSWYQQALGQGPQFIFQYYREEENGRGNFPPRFSGLQFPNYSSELNVNALELDDSALYLCASSLSWTSRSYEQYFGPGTRLTVT.

The chain uses TRBV18 and TRBJ2-1; perhaps TRBD2 as D (6 bases). The germline V gene encodes CDR1 KGHSH and CDR2 LQKENI. V was clipped by 8 bases and J by 10 bases, with 21 bases between them. This CDR3 has 14 amino acids. For the CDR3, the DNA is TGTGCCAGCGGCCTTTACGGGCGGGAAGGAGAGCAGTTCTTC. Its translation: CASGLYGREGEQFF.

The chain links TRBV19 to TRBJ2-2; possibly TRBD2 for D (5 bases). The CDR3 extends over 17 amino acids. Per the germline V gene, CDR1 is LNHDA and CDR2 is SQIVND (reference sequence). The V end lost 0 bases, the J end lost 1 base, and 12 bases lay between the germline ends. The CDR3 DNA reads TGTGCCAGTAGTATAGATTGGTCTGCGGGGAACACCGGGGAGCTGTTTTTT. It codes for CASSIDWSAGNTGELFF.

The V call is TRBV6-4, the J call TRBJ1-6; 9 bases fit TRBD1. The V and J ends lost 6 bases and 4 bases, in that order; junction bases with no gene match: 4. There are 15 residues in the CDR3. Germline V gene lookup returns CDR1 MRHNA and CDR2 SNTAGT. The CDR3 reads CASSPDRGYNSPLHF. CDR3 coding DNA: TGTGCCAGCAGCCCGGACAGGGGATATAATTCACCCCTCCACTTT.